One T cell receptor beta chain is described in this entry. After extraction with the RNeasy kit, roughly 0.45 to 1 ug of the RNA was reverse transcribed using random hexamers. TCRdb re-called the immunoSEQ multiplex PCR reads through MiXCR, storing one row per CDR3 protein. Among roughly 180,000 distinct CDR3 sequences, roughly 94% were seen once, and the ten largest hold approximately 0.098%. These data belong to a study of CD8 T cells in Susac syndrome. V gave up 4 bases and J gave up 9 bases; unmatched junction bases: 5. CDR1 and CDR2 (germline): SGHRS, YFSETQ. The CDR3 runs to 14 residues. The V and J genes are TRBV5-1 and TRBJ2-5, with TRBD2 matching over 14 bases. The sample comprised CD4+ T cells from PBMCs. The clonotype originates from a human donor in good health. The CDR3 loop is CASSPGLAGVAQYF. The CDR3 DNA reads as TGCGCCAGCAGCCCGGGACTAGCGGGAGTAGCCCAGTACTTC. The full variable domain, in which reference TRBV5-1 and TRBJ2-5 provide the parts outside the CDR3, is KAGVTQTPRYLIKTRGQQVTLSCSPISGHRSVSWYQQTPGQGLQFLFEYFSETQRNKGNFPGRFSGRQFSNSRSEMNVSTLELGDSALYLCASSPGLAGVAQYFGPGTRLLVL.